The sequence of this T cell receptor (beta chain) was determined in a study of PD-L1 blockade in urothelial cancer. The wider study: Of about 29 patients, around 25 were males with bladder-origin urothelial cancer.

Worth noting for this clone: The target antigen is unknown.

Measured with immunoSEQ multiplex PCR; TCRdb has only the in-frame clones, and not every one. The data hold 14,000 to 15,000 clones, with roughly 90% observed a single time. From germline, CDR1 is LNHNV and CDR2 YYDKDF (reference sequence). The CDR3 runs to 16 residues. With V trimmed by 6 bases and J by 6 bases, 11 bases remained unmatched. Study results and limitations: Below-median blood TCR clonality before treatment forecast better survival.

This chain links TRBV15 with TRBJ2-2; 9 bases fit TRBD1. The TCR originated in a man between 65 and 85 years old with urothelial cancer. The sequences come from PBMCs, collected around atezolizumab (anti-PD-L1) treatment. CDR3 sequence (DNA): TGTGCCACCAGGGGGTCCGGGACAGGGTTCGCCGGGGAGCTGTTTTTT. Amino acid sequence: CATRGSGTGFAGELFF.